This TCR beta chain was captured in a study of blood T cell repertoires in COVID-19. The repertoire was sequenced with immunoSEQ multiplex PCR; TCRdb's copy has only in-frame clones and lacks some. The sample holds around 150,000 clones, just under 90% seen once. The sample was peripheral blood. The sequence was obtained from a woman aged 70-85 years with COVID-19, enrolled during active disease.

Here the CDR3 reads CASSLDFGRVQHF. The CDR3 nucleotides are TGTGCCAGCAGCTTAGATTTCGGCAGGGTCCAGCATTTT. The rearrangement links TRBV11-2 to TRBJ1-5, with a weak D call TRBD1 (5 bases). In germline, CDR1 is SGHAT, CDR2 FQNNGV. V lost 0 bases and J 12 bases, leaving 12 bases between the germline ends. This CDR3 has 13 residues.